The 11 T cell receptor beta chains given below trace back to one sample, sequenced in a study of naive and memory T cell subsets. Two oligonucleotides, mixed equimolar, formed the beta constant-region primer covering TRBC1 and TRBC2. The ligated cDNA underwent four PCR rounds using SP2 and nested alpha and beta constant-region primers. One entry per CDR3 protein, called by TCRdb with MiXCR from the UMI-ligation and nested PCR reads. Of approximately 80,000 distinct CDR3 sequences in the sample, 9% to 9.5% were seen once. The sample comprised naive CD8+ T cells from blood. The origin of the receptors is a human donor in good health.

This clonotype was counted many times. The V gene is TRBV4-3, the J gene TRBJ1-2; 7 bases match TRBD1. Per germline, CDR1 LGHNA and CDR2 YSLEER. J lost 0 bases, V lost 3 bases, and 7 bases had no gene match. The CDR3 sequence is 16 residues long. The CDR3 DNA reads TGCGCCAGCAGCCATGCCGGGACAGCAGCTAACTATGGCTACACCTTC. This sequence encodes CASSHAGTAANYGYTF.

The J gene is TRBJ2-5, the V gene TRBV14; no definite D call. V lost 3 bases to trimming and J lost 5 bases, with 13 bases between them. The germline gives CDR1 SGHDN, CDR2 FVKESK. The length of the CDR3 is 14 residues. The CDR3 DNA reads TGTGCCAGCAGCCAGCTCGACTTTGAGGAGACCCAGTACTTC. This translates into CASSQLDFEETQYF.

The genes are TRBV27 and TRBJ1-2, with D tentatively TRBD1 (6 bases). The V and J ends lost 1 base and 6 bases respectively, with 21 bases between them. This CDR3 comprises 17 residues. Germline loops: CDR1 MNHEY, CDR2 SMNVEV (reference sequence). The CDR3 region has the DNA TGTGCCAGCAGTTTATATTCGGATAGGGGGACTATCAATGGCTACACCTTC. This codes for CASSLYSDRGTINGYTF.

In its sample, this clonotype was seen many times. This rearrangement joins TRBV20-1 to TRBJ2-7; either TRBD1 or TRBD2 may fit D (5 bases each). The germline V and J ends were trimmed by 0 bases and 2 bases, with 32 bases remaining between them. Germline V gene sequence: CDR1 DFQATT, CDR2 SNEGSKA (reference sequence). The CDR3 sequence is 21 residues long. For the CDR3, the DNA is TGCAGTGCTAGAGATCACCTCCGTGACCGGACTTTGGCGAAGACAGCCTACGAGCAGTACTTC. As protein: CSARDHLRDRTLAKTAYEQYF.

On this clonotype itself: This could be a read error, since a much larger clone is one nucleotide away. The chain recombines TRBV5-6 with TRBJ2-1; 7 nucleotides align to TRBD2. CDR3 size: 18 residues. V gave up 0 bases and J gave up 6 bases; unmatched junction bases: 15. The germline gives CDR1 SGHDT, CDR2 YYEEEE. For the CDR3, the DNA is TGTGCCAGCAGCTTGGGACTAGAGGGAGGGGTTACCGTCAATGAGCAGTTCTTC. It codes for CASSLGLEGGVTVNEQFF.

This clonotype was found a few times. CDR3 loop: CASSLRENGRGSYNEQFF. The CDR3 region has the DNA TGTGCCAGCAGCTTACGAGAAAATGGGAGAGGTTCCTACAATGAGCAGTTCTTC. The chain is built from TRBV7-6 and TRBJ2-1, with TRBD2 as a possible D gene (5 bases). Deletions cut 2 bases from V and 1 base from J, with 18 bases between. The CDR3 contains 18 residues. Germline lookup yields CDR1 SGHVS and CDR2 FNYEAQ.

This clonotype was recorded at least ten times. The CDR3 sequence is CSVESSGSEVYEQFF. The CDR3 DNA reads as TGCAGCGTTGAAAGTAGCGGGAGTGAAGTCTATGAGCAGTTCTTC. This chain connects TRBV29-1 to TRBJ2-1; TRBD2 aligns across 9 bases. This CDR3 contains 15 residues. J gave up 8 bases and V 2 bases, and 10 bases lay outside the gene matches. Germline loops: CDR1 SQVTM, CDR2 ANQGSEA.

This chain connects TRBV9 to TRBJ2-3; 11 bases are a match to TRBD2. Germline values: CDR1 SGDLS, CDR2 YYNGEE. The J segment lost 3 bases and the V segment lost 4 bases, leaving 7 bases of the junction unmatched. The CDR3 contains 16 residues. The CDR3 nucleotides read TGTGCCAGCAGCCTACTCCCTAGCGGGAGGACAGATACGCAGTATTTT. Its translation is CASSLLPSGRTDTQYF.

The chain combines TRBV7-3 with TRBJ2-2; no clear D gene. V was clipped by 1 base and J by 6 bases, with 15 bases between them. This CDR3 contains 16 residues. Germline CDR1 is SGHTA and CDR2 is FQGTGA. DNA of the CDR3: TGTGCCAGCAGCTTAATGAGAAGGGCCGGCCCCGGGGAGCTGTTTTTT. Translation: CASSLMRRAGPGELFF.

This clonotype has ten or more counts. This chain connects TRBV6-5 to TRBJ2-1, with D possibly TRBD1 on 6 matching bases. The CDR3 has 14 amino acids. V was clipped by 7 bases and J by 3 bases, with 13 bases between them. Germline assignment: CDR1 MNHEY and CDR2 SVGAGI. CDR3 loop: CASTPVGGYNEQFF. The DNA for the CDR3 is TGTGCCAGCACCCCCGTAGGGGGCTACAATGAGCAGTTCTTC.

This clonotype was observed many times. This rearrangement joins TRBV11-1 to TRBJ2-5; 8 nucleotides line up with TRBD1. Germline CDR1 is SGHAT and CDR2 is FQDESV (reference sequence). V lost 4 bases, J lost 2 bases, and 9 bases stayed unmatched. This CDR3 is 16 amino acids long. CDR3 region: CASSSHLDRVQETQYF. As DNA, the CDR3 is TGTGCCAGCAGCTCTCACCTGGACAGGGTACAAGAGACCCAGTACTTC.